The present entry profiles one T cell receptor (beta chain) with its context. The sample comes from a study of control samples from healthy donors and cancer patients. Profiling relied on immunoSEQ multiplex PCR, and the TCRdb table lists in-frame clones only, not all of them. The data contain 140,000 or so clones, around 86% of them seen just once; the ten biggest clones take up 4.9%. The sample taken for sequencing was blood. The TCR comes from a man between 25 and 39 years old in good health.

The CDR3 coding sequence is TGTGCCAGAAGCATCCCGGGACAGGGCCGGAGCTACACCTTC. Its translation is CARSIPGQGRSYTF. The chain uses TRBV5-3 and TRBJ1-2; 9 bases fit TRBD1. TRBV5-3 carries the ORF label, with uncertain function. The CDR3 contains 14 residues. Trimming took 4 bases from V and 9 from J; bases not matched to a gene: 10.